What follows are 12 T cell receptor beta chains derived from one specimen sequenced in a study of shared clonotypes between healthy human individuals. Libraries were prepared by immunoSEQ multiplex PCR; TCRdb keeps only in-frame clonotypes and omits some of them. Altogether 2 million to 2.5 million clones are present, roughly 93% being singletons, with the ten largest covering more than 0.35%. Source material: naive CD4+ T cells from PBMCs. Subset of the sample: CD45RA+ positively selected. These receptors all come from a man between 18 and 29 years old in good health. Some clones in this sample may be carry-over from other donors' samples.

The CDR3 here is CASSVHDSLGNSPLHF. The CDR3 DNA reads as TGTGCCAGCAGCGTACACGACTCCCTGGGTAATTCACCCCTCCACTTT. The genes are TRBV9 and TRBJ1-6; D unclear. CDR3 size: 16 residues. V gave up 1 base and J gave up 6 bases, with 14 bases separating them. Germline V gene sequence: CDR1 SGDLS, CDR2 YYNGEE.

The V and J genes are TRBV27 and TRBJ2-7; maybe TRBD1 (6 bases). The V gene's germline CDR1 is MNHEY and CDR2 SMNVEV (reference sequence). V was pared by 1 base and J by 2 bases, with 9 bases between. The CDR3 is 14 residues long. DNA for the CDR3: TGTGCCAGCAGTTTATTTCAGGGGCCCTACGAGCAGTACTTC. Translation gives CASSLFQGPYEQYF.

CDR3 protein: CANHTGLSGNTIYF. CDR3 bases: TGCGCCAACCACACAGGCCTCTCTGGAAACACCATATATTTT. V is TRBV10-1 and J is TRBJ1-3, with TRBD1 as a possible D gene (5 bases). CDR3 length: 14 residues. Germline V gene sequence: CDR1 WNHNN, CDR2 SYGVQD (reference sequence). V shed 10 bases and J shed 0 bases, with 13 bases lying between them.

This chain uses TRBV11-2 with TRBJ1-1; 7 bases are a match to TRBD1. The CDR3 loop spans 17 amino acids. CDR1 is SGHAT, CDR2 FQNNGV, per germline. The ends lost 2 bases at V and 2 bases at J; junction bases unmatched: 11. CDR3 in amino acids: CASSLIPGTDFNTEAFF. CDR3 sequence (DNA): TGTGCCAGCAGCTTAATTCCCGGGACAGACTTTAACACTGAAGCTTTCTTT.

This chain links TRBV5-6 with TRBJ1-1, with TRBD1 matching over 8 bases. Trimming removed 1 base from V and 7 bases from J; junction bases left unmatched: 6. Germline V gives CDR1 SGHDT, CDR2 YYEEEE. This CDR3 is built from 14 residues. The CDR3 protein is CASSLPGGPDEAFF. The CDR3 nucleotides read TGTGCCAGCAGCTTGCCAGGGGGCCCCGATGAAGCTTTCTTT.

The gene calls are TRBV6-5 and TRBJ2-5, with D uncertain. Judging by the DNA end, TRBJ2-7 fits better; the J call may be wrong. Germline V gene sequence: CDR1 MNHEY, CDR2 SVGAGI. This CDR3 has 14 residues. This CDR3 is CASSYSRHFYEQYF. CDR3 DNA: TGTGCCAGCAGTTACTCACGCCACTTCTACGAGCAGTACTTC.

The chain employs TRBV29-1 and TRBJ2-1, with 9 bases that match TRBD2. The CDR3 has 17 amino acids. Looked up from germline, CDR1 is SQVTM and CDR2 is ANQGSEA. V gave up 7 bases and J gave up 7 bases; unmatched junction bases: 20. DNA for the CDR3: TGCAGCGCCCAAACGTGGGCCAGCGGGAGGTCAATGAATGAGCAGTTCTTC. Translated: CSAQTWASGRSMNEQFF.

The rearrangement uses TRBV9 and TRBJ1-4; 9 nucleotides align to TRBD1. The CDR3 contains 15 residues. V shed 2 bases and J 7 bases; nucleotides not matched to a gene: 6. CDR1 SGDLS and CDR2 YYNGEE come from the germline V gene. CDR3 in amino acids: CASSVTGGAFEKLFF. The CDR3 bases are TGTGCCAGCAGCGTCACAGGGGGCGCTTTTGAAAAACTGTTTTTT.

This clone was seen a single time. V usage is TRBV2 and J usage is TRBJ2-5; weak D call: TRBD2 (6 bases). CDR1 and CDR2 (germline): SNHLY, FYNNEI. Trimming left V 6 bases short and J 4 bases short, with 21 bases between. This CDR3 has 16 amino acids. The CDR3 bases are TGTGCCAGCAGACCGACGTATCTCGGGAGTACAGAGACCCAGTACTTC. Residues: CASRPTYLGSTETQYF. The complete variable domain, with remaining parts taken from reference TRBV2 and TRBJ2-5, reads EPEVTQTPSHQVTQMGQEVILRCVPISNHLYFYWYRQILGQKVEFLVSFYNNEISEKSEIFDDQFSVERPDGSNFTLKIRSTKLEDSAMYFCASRPTYLGSTETQYFGPGTRLLVL.

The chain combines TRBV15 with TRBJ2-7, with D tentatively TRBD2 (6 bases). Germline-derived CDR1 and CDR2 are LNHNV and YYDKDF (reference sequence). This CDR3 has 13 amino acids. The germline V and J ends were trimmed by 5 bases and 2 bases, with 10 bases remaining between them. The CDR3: CATSPGLTYEQYF. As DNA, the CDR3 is TGTGCCACCAGCCCCGGACTAACCTACGAGCAGTACTTC.

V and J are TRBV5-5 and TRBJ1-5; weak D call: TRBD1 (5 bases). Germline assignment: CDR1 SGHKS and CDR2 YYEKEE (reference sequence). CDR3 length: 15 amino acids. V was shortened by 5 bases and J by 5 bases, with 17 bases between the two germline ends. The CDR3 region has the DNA TGTGCCAGCAGGGGCGGGCAGGGTTACGATCAGCCCCAGCATTTT. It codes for CASRGGQGYDQPQHF.

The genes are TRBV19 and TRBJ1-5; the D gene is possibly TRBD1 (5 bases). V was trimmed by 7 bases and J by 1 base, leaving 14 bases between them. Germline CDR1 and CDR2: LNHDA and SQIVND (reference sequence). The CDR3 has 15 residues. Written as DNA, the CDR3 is TGTGCCAGTACTGGGGGGGGGATAAGCAATCAGCCCCAGCATTTT. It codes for CASTGGGISNQPQHF.